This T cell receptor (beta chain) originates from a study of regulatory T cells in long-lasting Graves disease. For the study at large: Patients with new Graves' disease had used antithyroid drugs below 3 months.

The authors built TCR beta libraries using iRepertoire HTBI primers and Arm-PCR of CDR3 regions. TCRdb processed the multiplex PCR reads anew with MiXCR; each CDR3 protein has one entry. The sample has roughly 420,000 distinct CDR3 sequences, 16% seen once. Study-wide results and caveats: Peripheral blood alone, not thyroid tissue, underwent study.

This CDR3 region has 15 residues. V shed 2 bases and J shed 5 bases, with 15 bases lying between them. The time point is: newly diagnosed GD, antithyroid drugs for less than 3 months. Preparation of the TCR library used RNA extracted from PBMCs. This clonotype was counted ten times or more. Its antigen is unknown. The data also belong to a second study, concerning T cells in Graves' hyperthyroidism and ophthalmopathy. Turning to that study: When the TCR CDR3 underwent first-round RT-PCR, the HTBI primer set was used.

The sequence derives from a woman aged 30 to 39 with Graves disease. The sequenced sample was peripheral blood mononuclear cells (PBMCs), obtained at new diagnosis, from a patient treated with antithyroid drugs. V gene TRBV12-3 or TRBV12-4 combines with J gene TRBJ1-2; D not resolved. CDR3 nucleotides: TGTGCCAGCAGTTTAAAAGGAAGGGAAGCTTATGGCTACACCTTC. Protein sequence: CASSLKGREAYGYTF.